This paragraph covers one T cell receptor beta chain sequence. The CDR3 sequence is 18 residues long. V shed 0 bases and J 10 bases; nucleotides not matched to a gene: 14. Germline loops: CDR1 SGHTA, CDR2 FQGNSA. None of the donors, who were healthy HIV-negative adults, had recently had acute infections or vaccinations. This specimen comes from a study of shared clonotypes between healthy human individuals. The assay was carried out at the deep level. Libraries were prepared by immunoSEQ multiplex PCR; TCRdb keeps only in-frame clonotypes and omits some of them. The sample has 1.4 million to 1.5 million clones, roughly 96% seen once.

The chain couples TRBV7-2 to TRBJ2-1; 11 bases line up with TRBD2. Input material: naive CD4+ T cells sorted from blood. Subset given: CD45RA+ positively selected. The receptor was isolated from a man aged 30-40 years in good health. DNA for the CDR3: TGTGCCAGCAGCTTAGCCCTGACTAGCGGGACGCACCTCGGGGAGCAGTTCTTC. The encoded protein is CASSLALTSGTHLGEQFF.